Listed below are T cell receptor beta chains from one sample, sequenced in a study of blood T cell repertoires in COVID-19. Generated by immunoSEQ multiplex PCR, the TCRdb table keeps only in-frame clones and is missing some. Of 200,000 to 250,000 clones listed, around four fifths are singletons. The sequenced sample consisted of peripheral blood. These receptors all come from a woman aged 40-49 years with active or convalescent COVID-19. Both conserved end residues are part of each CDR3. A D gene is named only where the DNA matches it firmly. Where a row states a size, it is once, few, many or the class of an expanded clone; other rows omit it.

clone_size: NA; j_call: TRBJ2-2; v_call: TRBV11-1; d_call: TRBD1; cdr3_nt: TGTGCCAGCAGCAGGACAGGGGCCGGGGAGCTGTTTTTT; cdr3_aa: CASSRTGAGELFF
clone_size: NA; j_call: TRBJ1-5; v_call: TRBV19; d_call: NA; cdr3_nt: TGTGCCAGTAGTATAGTGGCGGGCAATCAGCCCCAGCATTTT; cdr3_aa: CASSIVAGNQPQHF
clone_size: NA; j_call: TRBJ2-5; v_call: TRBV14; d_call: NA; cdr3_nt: TGTGCCAGCAGCCAATTCCGGACAGTAGGAGAGACCCAGTACTTC; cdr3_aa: CASSQFRTVGETQYF
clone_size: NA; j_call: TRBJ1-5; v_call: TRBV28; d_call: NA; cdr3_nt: TGTGCCAGCAGTCCCATGGGAGCAGGCAATCAGCCCCAGCATTTT; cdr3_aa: CASSPMGAGNQPQHF
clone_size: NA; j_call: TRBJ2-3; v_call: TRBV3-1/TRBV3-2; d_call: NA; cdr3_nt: TGTGCCAGCAGCGATACAGGCTTTAGCACAGATACGCAGTATTTT; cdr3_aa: CASSDTGFSTDTQYF
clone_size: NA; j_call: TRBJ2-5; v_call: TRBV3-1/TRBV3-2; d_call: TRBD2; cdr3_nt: TGTGCCAGCAGCCGACTAGCTCAAGAGACCCAGTACTTC; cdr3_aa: CASSRLAQETQYF
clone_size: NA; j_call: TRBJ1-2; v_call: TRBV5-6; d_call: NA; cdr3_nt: TGTGCCAGCAGCTTGGTCGGTTCGTATGGCTACACCTTC; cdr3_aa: CASSLVGSYGYTF
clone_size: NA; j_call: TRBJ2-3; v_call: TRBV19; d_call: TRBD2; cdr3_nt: TGTGCCAGTAGTAGCGGGGGGACTAGCACAGATACGCAGTATTTT; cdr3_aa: CASSSGGTSTDTQYF
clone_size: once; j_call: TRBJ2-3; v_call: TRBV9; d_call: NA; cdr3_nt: TGTGCCAGCAGCTATCCACAGGGCTTGAGCACAGATACGCAGTATTTT; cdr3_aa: CASSYPQGLSTDTQYF
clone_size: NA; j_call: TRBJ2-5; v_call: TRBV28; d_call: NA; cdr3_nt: TGTGCCAGCAGCTCAACAGTGTACGGTGAGACCCAGTACTTC; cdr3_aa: CASSSTVYGETQYF
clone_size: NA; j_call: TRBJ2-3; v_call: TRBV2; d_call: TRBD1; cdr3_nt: TGTGCCAGCTCCGGGACAGTGGAGAATACGCAGTATTTT; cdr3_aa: CASSGTVENTQYF
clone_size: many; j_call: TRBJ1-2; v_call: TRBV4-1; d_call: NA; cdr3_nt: TGCGCCAGCAGACAGGATTATGGCTACACCTTC; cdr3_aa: CASRQDYGYTF
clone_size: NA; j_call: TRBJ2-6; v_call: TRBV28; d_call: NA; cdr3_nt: TGTGCCAGCAGTTTATTAGGGGGGGCCGGGGCCAACGTCCTGACTTTC; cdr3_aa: CASSLLGGAGANVLTF
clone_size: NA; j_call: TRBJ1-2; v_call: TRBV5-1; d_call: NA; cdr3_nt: TGCGCCAGCAGCTTTGGACAGCAGTCTAACTATGGCTACACCTTC; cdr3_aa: CASSFGQQSNYGYTF
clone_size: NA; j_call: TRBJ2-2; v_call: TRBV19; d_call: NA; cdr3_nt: TGTGCCAGTAGTATGACGAGGCAATGGGACACCGGGGAGCTGTTTTTT; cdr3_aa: CASSMTRQWDTGELFF
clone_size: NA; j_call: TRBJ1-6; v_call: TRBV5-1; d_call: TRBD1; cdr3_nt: TGCGCCAGCAGCTTGGGGACCGGACAGGGTAATTCACCCCTCCACTTT; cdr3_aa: CASSLGTGQGNSPLHF
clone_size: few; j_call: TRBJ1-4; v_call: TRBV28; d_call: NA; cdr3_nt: TGTGCCAGCAGTTTCCTCTACGCCAGGGGAGAGGAAAAACTGTTTTTT; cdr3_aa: CASSFLYARGEEKLFF
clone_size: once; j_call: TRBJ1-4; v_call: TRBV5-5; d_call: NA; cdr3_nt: TGTGCCAGCTCCCGGTCGGATGAAAAACTGTTTTTT; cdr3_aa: CASSRSDEKLFF
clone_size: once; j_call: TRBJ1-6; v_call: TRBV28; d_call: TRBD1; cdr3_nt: TGTGCCAGCAGTACCGGGACAGGGGACGTCTCACCCCTCCACTTT; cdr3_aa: CASSTGTGDVSPLHF
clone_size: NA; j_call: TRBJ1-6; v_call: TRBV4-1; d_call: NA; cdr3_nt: TGCGCCAGCAGCCAAGATCGGGTTAAACCCCTCCACTTT; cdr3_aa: CASSQDRVKPLHF
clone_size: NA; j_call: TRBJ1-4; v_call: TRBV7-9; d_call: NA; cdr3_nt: TGTGCCAGCAGCTTAGACCCTAGACAGCCCAATGAAAAACTGTTTTTT; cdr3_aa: CASSLDPRQPNEKLFF
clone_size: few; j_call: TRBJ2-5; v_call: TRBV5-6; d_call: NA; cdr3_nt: TGTGCCAGCAGCTTGAGGAAACTGGGAGGAGAGACCCAGTACTTC; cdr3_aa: CASSLRKLGGETQYF
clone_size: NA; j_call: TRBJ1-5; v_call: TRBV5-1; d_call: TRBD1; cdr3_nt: TGCGCCAGCAGCTTCGGGGACAGAAATCAGCCCCAGCATTTT; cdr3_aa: CASSFGDRNQPQHF
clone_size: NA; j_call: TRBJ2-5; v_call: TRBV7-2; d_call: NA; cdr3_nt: TGTGCCAGCAGCTTAGATCCGCAAGAGACCCAGTACTTC; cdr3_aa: CASSLDPQETQYF
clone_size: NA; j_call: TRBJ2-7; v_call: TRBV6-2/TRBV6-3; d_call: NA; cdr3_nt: TGTGCCAGCAGTTTCCCTCCATCTCTTGGCGGATCCTACGAGCAGTACTTC; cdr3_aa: CASSFPPSLGGSYEQYF
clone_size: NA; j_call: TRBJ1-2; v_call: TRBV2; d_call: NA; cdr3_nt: TGTGCCAGCAGGCACAGGGAGAACTATGGCTACACCTTC; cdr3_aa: CASRHRENYGYTF
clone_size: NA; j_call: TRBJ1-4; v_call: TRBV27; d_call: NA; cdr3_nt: TGTGCCAGCACCCCCGGGGGTGGTGAAAAACTGTTTTTT; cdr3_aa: CASTPGGGEKLFF
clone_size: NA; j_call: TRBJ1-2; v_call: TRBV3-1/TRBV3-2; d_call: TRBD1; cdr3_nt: TGTGCCAGCAGCCTCGGGACAGGGGGCGCGAACTATGGCTACACCTTC; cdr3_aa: CASSLGTGGANYGYTF
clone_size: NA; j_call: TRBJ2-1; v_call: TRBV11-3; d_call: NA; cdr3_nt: TGTGCCAGCAGCTTAGGGATGACCACCGCTCGGGGCAATGAGCAGTTCTTC; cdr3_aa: CASSLGMTTARGNEQFF
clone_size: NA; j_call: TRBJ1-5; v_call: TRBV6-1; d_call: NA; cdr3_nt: TGTGCCAGCAGTGAAAGGACAGCCCAGCCCCAGCATTTT; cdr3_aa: CASSERTAQPQHF
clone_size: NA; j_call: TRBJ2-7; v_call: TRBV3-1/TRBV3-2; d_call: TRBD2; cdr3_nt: TGTGCCAGCAGCCGGCGGGGGGGCCTCAGCTACGAGCAGTACTTC; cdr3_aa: CASSRRGGLSYEQYF
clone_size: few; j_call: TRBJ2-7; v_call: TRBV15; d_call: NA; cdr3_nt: TGTGCCACCAGCAGAGAGGACTTAACCTACGAGCAGTACTTC; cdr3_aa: CATSREDLTYEQYF
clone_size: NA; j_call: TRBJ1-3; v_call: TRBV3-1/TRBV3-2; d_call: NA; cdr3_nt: TGTGCCAGCAGCCGACAGTTTCTCGGAAACACCATATATTTT; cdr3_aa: CASSRQFLGNTIYF
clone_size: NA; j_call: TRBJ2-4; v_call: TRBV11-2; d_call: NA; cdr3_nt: TGTGCCAGCAGCTTAGGCAGGGTGGGAGGAAACATTCAGTACTTC; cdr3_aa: CASSLGRVGGNIQYF
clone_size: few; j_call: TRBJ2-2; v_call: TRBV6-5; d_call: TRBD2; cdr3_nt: TGTGCCAGCCTCTCTAGCGGGGACACCGGGGAGCTGTTTTTT; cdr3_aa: CASLSSGDTGELFF
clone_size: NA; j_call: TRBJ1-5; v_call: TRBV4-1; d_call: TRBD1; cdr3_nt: TGCGCCAGCACCCCTGACAGGGGCAATCAGCCCCAGCATTTT; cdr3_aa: CASTPDRGNQPQHF
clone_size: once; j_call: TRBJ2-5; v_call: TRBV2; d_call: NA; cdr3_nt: TGTGCCAGCCTTGCGGGCAGAACAGAGACCCAGTACTTC; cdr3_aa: CASLAGRTETQYF
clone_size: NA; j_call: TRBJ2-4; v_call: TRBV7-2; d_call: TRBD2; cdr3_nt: TGTGCCAGCAGCTCCGGGGGGGCCGGAGACATTCAGTACTTC; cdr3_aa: CASSSGGAGDIQYF
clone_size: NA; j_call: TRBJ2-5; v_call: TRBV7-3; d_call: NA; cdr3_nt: TGTGCCAGCAGCTCTCAGGTTGGGAGGAAGGAGACCCAGTACTTC; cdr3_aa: CASSSQVGRKETQYF
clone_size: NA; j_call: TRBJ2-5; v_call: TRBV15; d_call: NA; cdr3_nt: TGTGCCACCAGCAGAGATCTGGCAGTACAAGAGACCCAGTACTTC; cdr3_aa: CATSRDLAVQETQYF
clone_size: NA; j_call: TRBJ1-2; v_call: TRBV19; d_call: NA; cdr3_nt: TGTGCCAGTAGTATTTTATCCGGGGAGAACTATGGCTACACCTTC; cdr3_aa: CASSILSGENYGYTF
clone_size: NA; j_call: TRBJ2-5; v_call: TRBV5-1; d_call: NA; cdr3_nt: TGCGCCAGCAGCTTGGATCGAGGCCAGGAGACCCAGTACTTC; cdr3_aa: CASSLDRGQETQYF
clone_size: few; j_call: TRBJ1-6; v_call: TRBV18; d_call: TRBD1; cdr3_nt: TGTGCCAGCTTACCGGGGGACAGTTATTCACCCCTCCACTTT; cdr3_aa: CASLPGDSYSPLHF
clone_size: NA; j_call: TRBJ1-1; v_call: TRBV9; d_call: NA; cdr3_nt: TGTGCCAGCAGCCGCCAGGGTGGGGCGAACACTGAAGCTTTCTTT; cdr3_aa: CASSRQGGANTEAFF
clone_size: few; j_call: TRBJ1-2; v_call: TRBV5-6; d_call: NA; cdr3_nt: TGTGCCAGCAGCTTCTTTTCAGGGGCAGAAGGCTACACCTTC; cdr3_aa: CASSFFSGAEGYTF
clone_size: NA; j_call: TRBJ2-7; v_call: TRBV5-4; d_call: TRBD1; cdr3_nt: TGTGCCAGCAGCTTCGGACAGGGGGGTATGTACGAGCAGTACTTC; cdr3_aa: CASSFGQGGMYEQYF
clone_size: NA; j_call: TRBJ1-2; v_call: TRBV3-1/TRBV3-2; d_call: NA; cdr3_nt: TGTGCCAGCAGCCAAGGAATGGAGGGGAACTATGGCTACACCTTC; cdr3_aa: CASSQGMEGNYGYTF
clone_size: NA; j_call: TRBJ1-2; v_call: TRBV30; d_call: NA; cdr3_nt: TGTGCCTGGAGTGTGTACGCGGCGCGAGGCTACACCTTC; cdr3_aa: CAWSVYAARGYTF
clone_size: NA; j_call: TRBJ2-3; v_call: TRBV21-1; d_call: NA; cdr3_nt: TGTGCCAGCAAAAGGGGAGATACGCAGTATTTT; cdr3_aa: CASKRGDTQYF
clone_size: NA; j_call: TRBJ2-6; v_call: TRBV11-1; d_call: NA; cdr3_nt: TGTGCCAGCAGCTTATATGGGCCTGGGGCCAACGTCCTGACTTTC; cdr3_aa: CASSLYGPGANVLTF
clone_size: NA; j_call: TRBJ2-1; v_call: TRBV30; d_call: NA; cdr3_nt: TGTGCCTGGGGGGGGCTTCATGAGCAGTTCTTC; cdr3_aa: CAWGGLHEQFF
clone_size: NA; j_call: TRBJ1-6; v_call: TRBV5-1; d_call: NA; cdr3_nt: TGCGCCAGCAGCGTTGTAATAGGGGGAAGTAATTCACCCCTCCACTTT; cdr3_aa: CASSVVIGGSNSPLHF
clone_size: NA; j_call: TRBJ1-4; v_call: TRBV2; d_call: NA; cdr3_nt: TGTGCCAGCAGTGCGAGCTGGGGGGGTGAAAAACTGTTTTTT; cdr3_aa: CASSASWGGEKLFF
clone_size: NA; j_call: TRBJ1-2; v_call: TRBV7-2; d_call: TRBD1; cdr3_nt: TGTGCCAGCAGCTTAGGGACAGGGGCTAACTATGGCTACACCTTC; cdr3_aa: CASSLGTGANYGYTF
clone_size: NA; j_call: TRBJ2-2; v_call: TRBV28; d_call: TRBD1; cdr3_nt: TGTGCCAGCAGTTTAGTGACAGGGAGCACCGGGGAGCTGTTTTTT; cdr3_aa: CASSLVTGSTGELFF
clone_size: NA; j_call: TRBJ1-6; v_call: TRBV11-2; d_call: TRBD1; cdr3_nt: TGTGCCAGCAGCGTCAACAGGGGGCCATCCTATAATTCACCCCTCCACTTT; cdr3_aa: CASSVNRGPSYNSPLHF
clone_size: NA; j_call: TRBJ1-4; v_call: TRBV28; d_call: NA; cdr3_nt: TGTGCCAGCAGTCAAGGACAGTACGAAAAACTGTTTTTT; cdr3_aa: CASSQGQYEKLFF
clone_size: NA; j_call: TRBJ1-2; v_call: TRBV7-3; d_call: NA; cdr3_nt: TGTGCCAGCAGCCCCCGGGGGGGTTCTAACTATGGCTACACCTTC; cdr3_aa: CASSPRGGSNYGYTF